Each of the 23 T cell receptor beta chains below was sequenced from the same sample in a study of cytomegalovirus exposure and HLA in healthy donors. Researchers ran the PCR with 60 Vbeta and 13 Jbeta primers. Generated by immunoSEQ multiplex PCR, the TCRdb table keeps only in-frame clones and is missing some. The sample lists 140,000 to 150,000 clones; 70% to 85% were seen once. Source material: PBMCs. These receptors all come from a woman aged 55-75 years in good health and CMV-seropositive.

The chain recombines TRBV5-1 with TRBJ2-5, with 9 bases aligning to TRBD1. The CDR3 totals 14 residues. V lost 3 bases to trimming and J lost 4 bases; unmatched junction nucleotides: 4. Germline V gene lookup returns CDR1 SGHRS and CDR2 YFSETQ. CDR3 in amino acids: CASSSPGQGETQYF. CDR3 nucleotides: TGCGCCAGCAGCTCCCCGGGACAGGGAGAGACCCAGTACTTC. The variable domain in full, completed from reference TRBV5-1 and TRBJ2-5, reads KAGVTQTPRYLIKTRGQQVTLSCSPISGHRSVSWYQQTPGQGLQFLFEYFSETQRNKGNFPGRFSGRQFSNSRSEMNVSTLELGDSALYLCASSSPGQGETQYFGPGTRLLVL.

The V gene is TRBV19, the J gene TRBJ2-2, with D maybe TRBD1 (6 bases). Germline V gives CDR1 LNHDA, CDR2 SQIVND (reference sequence). The CDR3 loop spans 15 amino acids. V dropped 5 bases and J dropped 1 base, with 11 bases sitting between them. CDR3 sequence reads: CASSLPGQNTGELFF. For the CDR3, the DNA is TGTGCCAGTAGTTTACCGGGACAGAACACCGGGGAGCTGTTTTTT.

This clone has a single count. DNA of the CDR3: TGTGCCAGCAGCGCCGACCCTAGCGTTACCGGGGAGCTGTTTTTT. This gives the protein CASSADPSVTGELFF. The chain joins TRBV9 to TRBJ2-2, with D maybe TRBD2 (6 bases). Germline CDR1 reads SGDLS; CDR2 reads YYNGEE. The ends were cut back, 3 bases at V and 5 bases at J, with 14 bases in the middle. The CDR3 spans 15 residues. Together with reference TRBV9 and TRBJ2-2, the CDR3 gives the full variable domain: DSGVTQTPKHLITATGQRVTLRCSPRSGDLSVYWYQQSLDQGLQFLIQYYNGEERAKGNILERFSAQQFPDLHSELNLSSLELGDSALYFCASSADPSVTGELFFGEGSRLTVL.

V and J are TRBV30 and TRBJ2-7, with D unresolved. The CDR3 spans 14 residues. CDR1 is GTSNPN and CDR2 is SVGIG in the germline V gene (reference sequence). The V gene lost 0 bases and the J gene lost 0 bases, with 9 bases spanning the gap. The CDR3 DNA sequence: TGTGCCTGGAGTGTCCGCTATACCTCCTACGAGCAGTACTTC. Translating it yields CAWSVRYTSYEQYF. The variable domain in full, completed from reference TRBV30 and TRBJ2-7, reads SQTIHQWPATLVQPVGSPLSLECTVEGTSNPNLYWYRQAAGRGLQLLFYSVGIGQISSEVPQNLSASRPQDRQFILSSKKLLLSDSGFYLCAWSVRYTSYEQYFGPGTRLTVT.

V is TRBV6-6 and J is TRBJ2-5, with D possibly matching TRBD2 (5 bases). The DNA matches TRBJ2-7 better at its end, which makes the J call doubtful. The CDR3 contains 13 residues. Germline V gene lookup returns CDR1 MNHNY and CDR2 SVGAGI (reference sequence). The CDR3 reads CASSPGISYEQYF. The CDR3 DNA reads as TGTGCCAGCAGCCCGGGAATTTCCTACGAGCAGTACTTC.

The rearrangement joins TRBV28 to TRBJ1-4; D is undetermined. Germline-derived CDR1 and CDR2 are MDHEN and SYDVKM. The CDR3 loop spans 13 amino acids. V was clipped by 3 bases and J by 6 bases, with 8 bases between them. In DNA form, the CDR3 reads TGTGCCAGCAGTTTGAGCTCTGATGAAAAACTGTTTTTT. Protein sequence: CASSLSSDEKLFF.

The rearrangement joins TRBV6-1 to TRBJ2-5; 10 bases map to TRBD1. The J call may be mistaken, given a closer DNA end match to TRBJ2-7. Germline V CDR1 and CDR2: MNHNS, SASEGT. This CDR3 contains 14 residues. DNA of the CDR3: TGTGCCAGTCGCGGGACAGGGGTTTCCTACGAGCAGTACTTC. It encodes CASRGTGVSYEQYF.

This chain uses TRBV5-4 with TRBJ2-7, with 8 bases identical to TRBD2. The J segment lost 2 bases and the V segment lost 2 bases, leaving 6 bases of the junction unmatched. In germline, CDR1 is SGHNT, CDR2 YYREEE (reference sequence). This CDR3 has 15 amino acids. Written as DNA, the CDR3 is TGTGCCAGCAGCTTTAGCGGGGCTGGGGCCTACGAGCAGTACTTC. It codes for CASSFSGAGAYEQYF.

This clone was counted a single time. V gene TRBV5-4 combines with J gene TRBJ2-1; the match to TRBD2 covers 13 bases. J was trimmed by 9 bases and V by 10 bases; bases with no gene match: 16. The germline gives CDR1 SGHNT, CDR2 YYREEE (reference sequence). This CDR3 is 16 amino acids long. The CDR3 DNA follows: TGTGCCTGCTACTCCGGGACTAGCGGGAAAAGAGGTGAGCAGTTCTTC. Residues: CACYSGTSGKRGEQFF.

The V and J genes are TRBV18 and TRBJ2-3; a possible D gene is TRBD2 (5 bases). The CDR3 is 17 amino acids. Germline assignment: CDR1 KGHSH and CDR2 LQKENI. V was pared by 1 base and J by 3 bases, with 17 bases between. The CDR3 sequence: CASSPLRKGDGTDTQYF. CDR3 DNA sequence: TGTGCCAGCTCACCACTACGTAAGGGAGACGGGACAGATACGCAGTATTTT.

This chain joins TRBV7-2 and TRBJ2-1; D remains unclear. Germline loops: CDR1 SGHTA, CDR2 FQGNSA. V was pared by 2 bases and J by 2 bases, with 13 bases between. CDR3 size: 16 residues. CDR3 sequence: CASSLRHSAAYNEQFF. CDR3 DNA sequence: TGTGCCAGCAGCTTACGTCACTCTGCGGCCTACAATGAGCAGTTCTTC.

The chain uses TRBV6-6 and TRBJ2-1, with D perhaps TRBD2 (5 bases). The CDR3 has 14 residues. Trimming stripped 7 bases from V and 5 bases from J, with 15 bases between. CDR1 and CDR2 (germline): MNHNY, SVGAGI (reference sequence). The CDR3 spells CASTRGRSDNEQFF. The CDR3 DNA follows: TGTGCCAGCACCCGGGGTCGTAGTGACAATGAGCAGTTCTTC.

In the case of this clone: Other DNA variants within this sample encode the same CDR3. This rearrangement joins TRBV11-2 to TRBJ2-1, with D hard to call. V dropped 1 base and J dropped 0 bases, with 4 bases sitting between them. CDR1 is SGHAT and CDR2 is FQNNGV in the germline V gene. The CDR3 consists of 14 residues. The CDR3 nucleotides are TGTGCCAGCAGCTTAGCTAGCTCCTACAATGAGCAGTTCTTC. Its translation is CASSLASSYNEQFF.

V is TRBV5-4 and J is TRBJ2-7, with D maybe TRBD1 (6 bases). Per germline, CDR1 SGHNT and CDR2 YYREEE (reference sequence). This CDR3 contains 15 residues. Trimming shortened V by 0 bases and J by 4 bases, and 14 bases separated the two germline ends. This chain's CDR3 is CASSLEGLRGYEQYF. Written as DNA, the CDR3 is TGTGCCAGCAGCTTGGAAGGCCTAAGGGGGTACGAGCAGTACTTC.

This rearrangement joins TRBV5-8 to TRBJ2-1; D possibly corresponds to TRBD2 (6 bases). The CDR3 has 15 amino acids. Germline CDR1 and CDR2: SGHTS and YDEGEE. The V end lost 0 bases, the J end lost 4 bases, and 11 bases lay between the germline ends. The CDR3 protein is CASSLVLADYNEQFF. For the CDR3, the DNA is TGTGCCAGCAGCTTGGTGTTAGCGGATTACAATGAGCAGTTCTTC.

The chain employs TRBV7-2 and TRBJ1-5; D is unresolved. Per germline, CDR1 SGHTA and CDR2 FQGNSA. The CDR3 runs to 15 residues. V was cut by 1 base and J by 2 bases, with 9 bases left in between. The CDR3: CASSLEGLGNQPQHF. CDR3 DNA sequence: TGTGCCAGCAGCTTAGAAGGACTGGGCAATCAGCCCCAGCATTTT.

This chain connects TRBV28 to TRBJ2-1; D uncertain. The ends were cut back, 2 bases at V and 7 bases at J, with 9 bases in the middle. From germline, CDR1 is MDHEN and CDR2 SYDVKM. The CDR3 has 13 amino acids. The CDR3 bases are TGTGCCAGCAGTTTACCGTCAGGAAATGAGCAGTTCTTC. This sequence encodes CASSLPSGNEQFF. Together with reference TRBV28 and TRBJ2-1, the CDR3 gives the full variable domain: DVKVTQSSRYLVKRTGEKVFLECVQDMDHENMFWYRQDPGLGLRLIYFSYDVKMKEKGDIPEGYSVSREKKERFSLILESASTNQTSMYLCASSLPSGNEQFFGPGTRLTVL.

Worth noting for this clone: The germline gene is not matched at one end of the junction; a read error may be the cause. This chain links TRBV5-4 with TRBJ2-3; D is possibly TRBD2 (6 bases). Germline V gene sequence: CDR1 SGHNT, CDR2 YYREEE (reference sequence). CDR3 length: 12 residues. In nucleotides, the CDR3 is TGTGCCAGCAGCTCGACTAGTGGGGGTGAGAATTTT. This gives the protein CASSSTSGGENF.

For this clone: Other DNA sequences within the sample encode an identical CDR3. The chain combines TRBV7-9 with TRBJ2-7, with TRBD1 as a possible D gene (6 bases). The CDR3 extends over 15 amino acids. Looked up from germline, CDR1 is SEHNR and CDR2 is FQNEAQ (reference sequence). V gave up 2 bases and J gave up 0 bases, with 11 bases separating them. This CDR3 reads CASSLRGQPSYEQYF. CDR3 sequence (DNA): TGTGCCAGCAGCTTACGAGGACAGCCCTCCTACGAGCAGTACTTC.

This chain uses TRBV10-3 with TRBJ1-4; 7 bases are a match to TRBD1. Trimming cost V 6 bases and J 0 bases; bases outside gene matches: 10. The CDR3 spans 17 residues. CDR1 ENHRY and CDR2 SYGVKD come from the germline V gene. The DNA for the CDR3 is TGTGCCATCAGCCAAGCCAGAGACAGGGCAACTAATGAAAAACTGTTTTTT. This codes for CAISQARDRATNEKLFF.

The chain is built from TRBV5-1 and TRBJ2-1, with 8 bases identical to TRBD2. This CDR3 region has 15 residues. J lost 2 bases, V lost 4 bases, and 5 bases had no gene match. Germline values: CDR1 SGHRS, CDR2 YFSETQ. The CDR3 DNA reads as TGCGCCAGCAGCATAATAGCGGGACCCTACAATGAGCAGTTCTTC. It specifies CASSIIAGPYNEQFF.

This chain joins TRBV5-1 and TRBJ2-5; D remains ambiguous. This CDR3 is 14 amino acids long. Germline loops: CDR1 SGHRS, CDR2 YFSETQ. Trimming pared 2 bases from V and 4 bases from J, leaving 12 bases between. CDR3 sequence: CASSLGGAPETQYF. CDR3 in DNA: TGCGCCAGCAGCTTAGGCGGAGCCCCAGAGACCCAGTACTTC.

The chain uses TRBV27 and TRBJ2-2; D is perhaps TRBD2 (5 bases). The germline V gene has CDR1 MNHEY and CDR2 SMNVEV (reference sequence). Trimming took 5 bases from V and 4 from J, leaving 11 bases between them. The CDR3 has 14 residues. The CDR3 nucleotides read TGTGCCAGCAGTACCCCCCGGGGCACCGGGGAGCTGTTTTTT. Amino acids: CASSTPRGTGELFF.